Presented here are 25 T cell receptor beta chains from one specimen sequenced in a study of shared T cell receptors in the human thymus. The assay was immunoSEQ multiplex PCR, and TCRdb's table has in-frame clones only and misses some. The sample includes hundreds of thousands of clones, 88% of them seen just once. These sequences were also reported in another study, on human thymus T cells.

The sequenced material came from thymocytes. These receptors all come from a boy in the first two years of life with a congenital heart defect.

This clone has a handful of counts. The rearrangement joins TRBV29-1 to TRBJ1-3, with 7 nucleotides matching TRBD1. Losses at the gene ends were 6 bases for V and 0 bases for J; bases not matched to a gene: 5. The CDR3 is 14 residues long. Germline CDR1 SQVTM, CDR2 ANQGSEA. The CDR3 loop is CSVVDRDSGNTIYF. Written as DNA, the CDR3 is TGCAGCGTCGTCGACAGGGACTCTGGAAACACCATATATTTT.

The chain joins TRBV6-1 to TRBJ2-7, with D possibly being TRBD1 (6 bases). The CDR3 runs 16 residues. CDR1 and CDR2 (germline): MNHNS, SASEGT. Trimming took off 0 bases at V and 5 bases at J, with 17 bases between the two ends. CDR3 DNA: TGTGCCAGCAGTGAAGCGCCGGGGCAGGGGTTCCACGAGCAGTACTTC. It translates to CASSEAPGQGFHEQYF.

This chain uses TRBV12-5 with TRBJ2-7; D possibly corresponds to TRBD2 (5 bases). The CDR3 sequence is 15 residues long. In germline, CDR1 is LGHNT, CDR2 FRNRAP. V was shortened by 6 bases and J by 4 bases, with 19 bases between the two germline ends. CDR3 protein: CASGPGERDMYEQYF. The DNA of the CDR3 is TGTGCTAGTGGCCCCGGGGAGCGTGATATGTACGAGCAGTACTTC.

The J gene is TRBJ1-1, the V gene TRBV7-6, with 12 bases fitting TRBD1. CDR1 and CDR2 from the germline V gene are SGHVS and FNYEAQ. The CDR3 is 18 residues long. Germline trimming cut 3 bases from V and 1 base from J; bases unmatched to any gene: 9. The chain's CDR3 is CASSLGVGQGAGNTEAFF. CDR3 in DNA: TGTGCCAGCAGCTTGGGTGTGGGACAGGGGGCTGGGAACACTGAAGCTTTCTTT.

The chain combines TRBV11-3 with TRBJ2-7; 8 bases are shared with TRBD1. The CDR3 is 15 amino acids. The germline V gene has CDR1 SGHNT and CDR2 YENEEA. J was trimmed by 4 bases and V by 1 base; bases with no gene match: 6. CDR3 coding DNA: TGTGCCAGCAGCTTAGGCCGACAGGGGAGGTACGAGCAGTACTTC. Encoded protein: CASSLGRQGRYEQYF.

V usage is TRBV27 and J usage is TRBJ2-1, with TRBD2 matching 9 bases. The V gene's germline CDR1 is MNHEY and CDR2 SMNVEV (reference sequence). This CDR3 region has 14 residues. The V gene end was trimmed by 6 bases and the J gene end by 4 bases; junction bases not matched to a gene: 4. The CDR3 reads CASSTTSGYNEQFF. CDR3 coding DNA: TGTGCCAGCAGCACGACTAGCGGATACAATGAGCAGTTCTTC.

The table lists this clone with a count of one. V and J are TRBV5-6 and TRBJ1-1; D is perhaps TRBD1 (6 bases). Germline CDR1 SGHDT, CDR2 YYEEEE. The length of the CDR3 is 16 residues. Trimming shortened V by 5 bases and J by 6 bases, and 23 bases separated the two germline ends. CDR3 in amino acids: CASRWGGARSAPEAFF. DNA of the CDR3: TGTGCCAGCAGGTGGGGGGGCGCGAGGTCTGCGCCTGAAGCTTTCTTT.

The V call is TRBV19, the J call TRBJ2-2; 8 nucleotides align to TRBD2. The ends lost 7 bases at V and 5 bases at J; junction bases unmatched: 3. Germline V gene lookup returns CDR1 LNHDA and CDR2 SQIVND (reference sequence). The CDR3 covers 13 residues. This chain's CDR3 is CASTSSGTGELFF. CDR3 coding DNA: TGTGCCAGTACCTCTAGCGGGACCGGGGAGCTGTTTTTT.

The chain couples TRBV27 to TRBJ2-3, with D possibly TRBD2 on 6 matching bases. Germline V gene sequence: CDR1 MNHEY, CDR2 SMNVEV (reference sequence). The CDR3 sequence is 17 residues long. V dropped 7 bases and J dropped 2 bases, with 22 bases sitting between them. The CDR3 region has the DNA TGTGCCAGCACCCCAGATTATACTAGCAAAACCACAGATACGCAGTATTTT. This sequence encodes CASTPDYTSKTTDTQYF.

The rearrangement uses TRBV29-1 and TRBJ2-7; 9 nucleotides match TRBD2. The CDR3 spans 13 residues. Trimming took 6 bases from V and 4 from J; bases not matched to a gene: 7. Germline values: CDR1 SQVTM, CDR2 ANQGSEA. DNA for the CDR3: TGCAGCGTCCCAGGGACTAGCATATACGAGCAGTACTTC. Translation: CSVPGTSIYEQYF.

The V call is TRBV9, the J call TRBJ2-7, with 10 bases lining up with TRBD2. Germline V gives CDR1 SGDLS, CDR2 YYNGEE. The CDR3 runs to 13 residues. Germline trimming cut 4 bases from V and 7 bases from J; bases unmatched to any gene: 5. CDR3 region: CASSLAGVGEQYF. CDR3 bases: TGTGCCAGCAGCCTAGCGGGAGTGGGAGAGCAGTACTTC.

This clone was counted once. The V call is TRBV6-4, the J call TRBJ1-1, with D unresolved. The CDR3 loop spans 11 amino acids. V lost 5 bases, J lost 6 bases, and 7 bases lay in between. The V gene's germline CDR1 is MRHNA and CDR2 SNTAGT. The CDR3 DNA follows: TGTGCCAGCAGTAAATCATCTGAAGCTTTCTTT. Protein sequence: CASSKSSEAFF.

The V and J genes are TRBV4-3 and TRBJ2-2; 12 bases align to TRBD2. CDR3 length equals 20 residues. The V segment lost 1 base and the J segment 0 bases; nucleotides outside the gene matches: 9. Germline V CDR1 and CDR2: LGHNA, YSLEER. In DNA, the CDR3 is TGCGCCAGCAGCCAAGGGGCTAGCGGGAGGGCCAAGGCGAACACCGGGGAGCTGTTTTTT. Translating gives CASSQGASGRAKANTGELFF.

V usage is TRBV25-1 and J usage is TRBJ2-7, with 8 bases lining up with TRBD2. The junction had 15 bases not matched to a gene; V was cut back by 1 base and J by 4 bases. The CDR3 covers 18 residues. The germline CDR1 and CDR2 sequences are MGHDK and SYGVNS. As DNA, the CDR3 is TGTGCCAGCAGTGAATCCCACGGGGGGGAGGTCGAGGCGTACGAGCAGTACTTC. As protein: CASSESHGGEVEAYEQYF.

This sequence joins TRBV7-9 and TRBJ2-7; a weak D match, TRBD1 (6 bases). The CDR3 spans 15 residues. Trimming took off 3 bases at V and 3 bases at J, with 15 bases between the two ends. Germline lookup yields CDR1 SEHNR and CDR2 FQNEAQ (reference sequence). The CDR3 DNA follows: TGTGCCAGCAGCTTGGGAGTGGGGGCCGGCTACGAGCAGTACTTC. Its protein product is CASSLGVGAGYEQYF.

The CDR3 sequence: CASSPWAVGYTF. The CDR3 DNA sequence: TGTGCCAGCAGTCCTTGGGCAGTTGGCTACACCTTC. This chain links TRBV28 with TRBJ1-2; D is unclear. CDR3 size: 12 residues. Trimming shortened V by 5 bases and J by 7 bases, and 11 bases separated the two germline ends. Looked up from germline, CDR1 is MDHEN and CDR2 is SYDVKM.

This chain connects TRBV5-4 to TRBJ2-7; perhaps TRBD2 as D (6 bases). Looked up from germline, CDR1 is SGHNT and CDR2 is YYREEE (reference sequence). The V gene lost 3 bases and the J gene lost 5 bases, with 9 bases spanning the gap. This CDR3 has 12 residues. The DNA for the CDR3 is TGTGCCAGCAGCTCGGGACTCCACGAGCAGTACTTC. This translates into CASSSGLHEQYF.

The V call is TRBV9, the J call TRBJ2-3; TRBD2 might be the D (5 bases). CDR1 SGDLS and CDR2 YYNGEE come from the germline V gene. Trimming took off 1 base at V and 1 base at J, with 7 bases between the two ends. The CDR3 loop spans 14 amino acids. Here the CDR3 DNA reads TGTGCCAGCAGCGTATCCGGGGGCACAGATACGCAGTATTTT. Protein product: CASSVSGGTDTQYF.

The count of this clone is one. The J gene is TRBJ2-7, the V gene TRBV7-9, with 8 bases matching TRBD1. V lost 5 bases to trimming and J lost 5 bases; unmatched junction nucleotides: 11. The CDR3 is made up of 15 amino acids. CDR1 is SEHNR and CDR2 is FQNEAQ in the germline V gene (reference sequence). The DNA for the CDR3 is TGTGCCAGCAGCACCCCCGACAGGGGTTGCGACGAGCAGTACTTC. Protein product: CASSTPDRGCDEQYF.

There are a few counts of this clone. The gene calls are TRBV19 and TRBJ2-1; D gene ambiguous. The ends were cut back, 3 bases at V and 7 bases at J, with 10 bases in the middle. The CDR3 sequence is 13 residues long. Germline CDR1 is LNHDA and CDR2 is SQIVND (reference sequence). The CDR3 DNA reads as TGTGCCAGTAGTATCTCGACAAAAAATGAGCAGTTCTTC. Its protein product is CASSISTKNEQFF.

The CDR3 sequence: CASSPAGGPTNEQFF. The CDR3 DNA follows: TGTGCCAGCAGTCCGGCGGGAGGGCCAACGAATGAGCAGTTCTTC. V usage is TRBV6-4 and J usage is TRBJ2-1; 9 bases match TRBD2. The CDR3 length is 15 residues. V shed 5 bases and J 7 bases; nucleotides not matched to a gene: 9. Germline loops: CDR1 MRHNA, CDR2 SNTAGT.

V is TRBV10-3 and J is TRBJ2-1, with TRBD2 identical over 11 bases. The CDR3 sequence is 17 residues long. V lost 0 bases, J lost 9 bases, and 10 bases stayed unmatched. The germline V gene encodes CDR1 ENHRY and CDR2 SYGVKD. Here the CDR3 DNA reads TGTGCCATCAGTGAGTCCGAGACTAGCGGGGCCATCCCTGAGCAGTTCTTC. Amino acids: CAISESETSGAIPEQFF.

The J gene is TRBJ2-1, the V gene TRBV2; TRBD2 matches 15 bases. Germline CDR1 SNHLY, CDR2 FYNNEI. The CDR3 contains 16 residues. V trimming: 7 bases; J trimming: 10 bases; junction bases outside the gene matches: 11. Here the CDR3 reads CASISTRTSGRGEQFF. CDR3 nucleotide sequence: TGTGCCAGCATTAGCACTCGGACTAGCGGGAGGGGCGAGCAGTTCTTC.

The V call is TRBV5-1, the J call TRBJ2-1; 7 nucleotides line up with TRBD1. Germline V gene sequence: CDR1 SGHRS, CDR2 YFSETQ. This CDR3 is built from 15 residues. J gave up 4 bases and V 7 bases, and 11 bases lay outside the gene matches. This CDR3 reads CASAPETGFYNEQFF. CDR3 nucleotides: TGCGCCAGCGCTCCGGAGACAGGGTTTTACAATGAGCAGTTCTTC.

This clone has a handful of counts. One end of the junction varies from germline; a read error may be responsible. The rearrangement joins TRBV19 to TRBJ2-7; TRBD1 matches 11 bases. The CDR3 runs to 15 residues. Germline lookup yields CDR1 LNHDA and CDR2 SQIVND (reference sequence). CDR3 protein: CASSIGQGASNEQYF. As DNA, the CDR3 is TGTGCCAGTAGCATAGGACAGGGGGCTTCCAACGAGCAGTACTTC.